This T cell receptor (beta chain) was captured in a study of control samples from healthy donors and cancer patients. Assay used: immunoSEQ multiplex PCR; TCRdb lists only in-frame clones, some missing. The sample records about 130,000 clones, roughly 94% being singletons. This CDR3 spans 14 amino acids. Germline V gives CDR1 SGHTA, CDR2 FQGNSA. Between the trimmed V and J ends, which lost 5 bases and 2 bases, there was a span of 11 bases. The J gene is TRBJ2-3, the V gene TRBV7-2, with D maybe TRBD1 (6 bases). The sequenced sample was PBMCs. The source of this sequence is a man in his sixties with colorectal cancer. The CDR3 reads CASSPGQLTDTQYF. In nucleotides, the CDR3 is TGTGCCAGCAGCCCGGGACAACTCACAGATACGCAGTATTTT.